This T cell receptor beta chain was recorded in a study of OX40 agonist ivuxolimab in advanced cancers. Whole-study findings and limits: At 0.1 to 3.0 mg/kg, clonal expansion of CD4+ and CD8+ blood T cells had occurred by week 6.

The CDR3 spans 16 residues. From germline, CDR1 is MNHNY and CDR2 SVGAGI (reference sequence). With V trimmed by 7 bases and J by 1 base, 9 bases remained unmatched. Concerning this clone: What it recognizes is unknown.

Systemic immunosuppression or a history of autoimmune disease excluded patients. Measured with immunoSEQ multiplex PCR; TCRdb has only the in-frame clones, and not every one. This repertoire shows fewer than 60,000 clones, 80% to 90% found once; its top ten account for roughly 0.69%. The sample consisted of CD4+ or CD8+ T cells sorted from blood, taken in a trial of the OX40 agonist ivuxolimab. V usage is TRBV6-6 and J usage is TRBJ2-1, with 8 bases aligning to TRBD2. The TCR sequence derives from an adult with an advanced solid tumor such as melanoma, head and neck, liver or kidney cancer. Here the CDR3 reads CASTTPGGGSYNEQFF. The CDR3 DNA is TGTGCCAGCACCACCCCCGGCGGGGGGTCCTACAATGAGCAGTTCTTC.